This TCR beta chain is from a study of CD8+ T cells in alopecia areata. Stated treatment: oral pan-JAK inhibitor, 5-10 mg twice daily. Individuals with alopecia areata gave both lesional scalp punch biopsies and peripheral blood for collection. Reverse transcription of extracted RNA yielded cDNA, which provided the sequencing template. Sequencing was performed with immunoSEQ multiplex PCR; in TCRdb, only in-frame clones are kept and a portion is missing. The sample carries about 3,600 clones, 65% to 75% recorded once. Broader study findings: Scalp samples also yield sequences of resident alphabeta T cells from normal skin. Only one nonresponder was present, which leaves the link between baseline CD8+ expansion and response uncertain. Scalp lesions, especially in alopecia totalis/universalis, had higher clonality than normal scalp.

Concerning this clone itself: Its antigen is still unknown.

The material sequenced was skin, taken at week 24, from a patient treated with tofacitinib. This clonotype originated in a human donor with alopecia areata.

The CDR3: CASSLSAGWNQPQHF. The CDR3 bases are TGTGCCAGCAGTTTATCAGCTGGGTGGAATCAGCCCCAGCATTTT. The chain recombines TRBV27 with TRBJ1-5; no definite D call. This CDR3 contains 15 residues. Germline V lookup: CDR1 MNHEY, CDR2 SMNVEV (reference sequence). Trimming shortened V by 0 bases and J by 4 bases, and 10 bases separated the two germline ends.